This T cell receptor beta chain appears in the sequencing data of a study of PD-1 blockade in classical Hodgkin lymphoma. Study-wide points: Only CD4+ TCR diversity, not CD8+, had risen significantly by C4D1. Reports described newly diagnosed patients as having lower baseline TCR diversity than healthy donors.

Sequencing was performed with immunoSEQ multiplex PCR; in TCRdb, only in-frame clones are kept and a portion is missing. The data contain some 40,000 clones, roughly two thirds of them seen just once; the ten biggest clones take up 14%. Comment on this clone: Its matching antigen is unknown.

All the patients suffered relapse after autologous stem cell transplantation, and brentuximab vedotin exposure differed. The CDR3 runs to 15 residues. V lost 5 bases and J lost 3; bases outside the gene matches: 7. Germline assignment: CDR1 MDHEN and CDR2 SYDVKM. J is TRBJ1-3 and V is TRBV28, with 7 nucleotides matching TRBD1. The source material was peripheral blood mononuclear cells (PBMCs), sampled before the second cycle of nivolumab. This clonotype was sampled from a human donor with classical Hodgkin lymphoma. The CDR3 here is CASSAPGQHGNTIYF. The CDR3 DNA reads as TGTGCCAGCAGTGCCCCGGGACAGCATGGAAACACCATATATTTT.